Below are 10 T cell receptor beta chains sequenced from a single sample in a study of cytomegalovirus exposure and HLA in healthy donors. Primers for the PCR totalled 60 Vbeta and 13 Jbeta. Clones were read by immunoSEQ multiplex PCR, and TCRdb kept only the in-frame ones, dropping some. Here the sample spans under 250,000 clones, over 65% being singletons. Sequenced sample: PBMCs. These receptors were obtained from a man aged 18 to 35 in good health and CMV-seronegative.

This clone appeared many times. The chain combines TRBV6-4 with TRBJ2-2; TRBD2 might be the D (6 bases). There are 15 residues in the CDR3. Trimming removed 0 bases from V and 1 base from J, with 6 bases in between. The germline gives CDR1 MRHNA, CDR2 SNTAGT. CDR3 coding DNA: TGTGCCAGCAGTGACTCTAGCGGGAACACCGGGGAGCTGTTTTTT. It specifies CASSDSSGNTGELFF.

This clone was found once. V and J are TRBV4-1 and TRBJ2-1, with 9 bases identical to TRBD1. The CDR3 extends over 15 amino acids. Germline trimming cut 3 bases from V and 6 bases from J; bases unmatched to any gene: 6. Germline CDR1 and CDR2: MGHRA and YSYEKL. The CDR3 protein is CASSQGQGTINEQFF. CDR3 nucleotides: TGCGCCAGCAGCCAGGGACAGGGCACCATCAATGAGCAGTTCTTC.

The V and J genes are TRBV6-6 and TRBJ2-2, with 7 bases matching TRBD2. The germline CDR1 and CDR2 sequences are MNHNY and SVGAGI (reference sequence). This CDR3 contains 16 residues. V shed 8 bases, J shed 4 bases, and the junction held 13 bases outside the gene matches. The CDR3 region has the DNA TGTGCCAGCGCGACCCCGGGGGGAGGGAGCACCGGGGAGCTGTTTTTT. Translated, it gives CASATPGGGSTGELFF.

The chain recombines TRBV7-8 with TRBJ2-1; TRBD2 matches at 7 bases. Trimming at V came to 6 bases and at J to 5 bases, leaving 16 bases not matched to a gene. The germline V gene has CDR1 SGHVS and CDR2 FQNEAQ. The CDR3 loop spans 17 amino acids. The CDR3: CASSEIGGNWGDNEQFF. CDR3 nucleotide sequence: TGTGCCAGCAGTGAGATCGGGGGGAACTGGGGTGACAATGAGCAGTTCTTC.

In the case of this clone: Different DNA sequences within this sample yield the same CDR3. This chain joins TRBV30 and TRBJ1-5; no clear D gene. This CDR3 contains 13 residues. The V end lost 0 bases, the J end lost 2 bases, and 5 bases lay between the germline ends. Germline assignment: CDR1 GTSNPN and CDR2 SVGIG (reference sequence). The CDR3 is CAWSVEGNQPQHF. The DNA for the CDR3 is TGTGCCTGGAGTGTGGAGGGCAATCAGCCCCAGCATTTT.

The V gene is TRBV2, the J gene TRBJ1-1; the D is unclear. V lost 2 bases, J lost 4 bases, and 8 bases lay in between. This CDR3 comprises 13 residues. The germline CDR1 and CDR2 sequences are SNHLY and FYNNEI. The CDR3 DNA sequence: TGTGCCAGCAGTGAATTCGAGGGCACTGAAGCTTTCTTT. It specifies CASSEFEGTEAFF.

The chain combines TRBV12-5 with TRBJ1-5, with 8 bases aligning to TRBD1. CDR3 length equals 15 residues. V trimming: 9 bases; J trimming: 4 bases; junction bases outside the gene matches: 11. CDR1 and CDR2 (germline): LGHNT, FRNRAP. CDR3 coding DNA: TGTGCTAGCGCCGCTGGGACAGGCATGAATCAGCCCCAGCATTTT. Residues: CASAAGTGMNQPQHF.

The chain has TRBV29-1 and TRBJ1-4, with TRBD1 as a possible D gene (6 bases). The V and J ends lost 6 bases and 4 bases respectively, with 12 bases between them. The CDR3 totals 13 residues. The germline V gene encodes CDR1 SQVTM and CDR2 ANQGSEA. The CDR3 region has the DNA TGCAGCGTGAGACAGGTCCTTAATGAAAAACTGTTTTTT. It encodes CSVRQVLNEKLFF.

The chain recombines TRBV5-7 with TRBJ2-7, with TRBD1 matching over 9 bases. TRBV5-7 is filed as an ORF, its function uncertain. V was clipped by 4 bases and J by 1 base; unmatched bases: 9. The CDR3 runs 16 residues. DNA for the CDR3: TGTGCCAGCAGCAAAAGTAACAGGGGGCGATCCTACGAGCAGTACTTC. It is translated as CASSKSNRGRSYEQYF.

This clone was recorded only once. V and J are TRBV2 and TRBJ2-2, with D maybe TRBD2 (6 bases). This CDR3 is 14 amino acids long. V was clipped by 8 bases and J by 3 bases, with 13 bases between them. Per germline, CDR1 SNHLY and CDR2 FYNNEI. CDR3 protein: CASATGTYTGELFF. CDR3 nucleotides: TGTGCCAGCGCGACCGGGACTTACACCGGGGAGCTGTTTTTT.